These 30 T cell receptor beta chains originate from one sample sequenced in a study of technical replicates of blood from a handful of donors. TCRdb's table, derived via immunoSEQ multiplex PCR, lists solely in-frame clones and lacks some. The sample has tens of thousands of clones; around 92% are singletons. Sequences were obtained from T cells isolated from PBMCs. The receptors were sampled from a human donor in good health. Some clones in this sample may be carry-over from other donors' samples.

The V call is TRBV4-1, the J call TRBJ1-1; 7 bases map to TRBD1. This CDR3 is 13 amino acids long. Germline loops: CDR1 MGHRA, CDR2 YSYEKL. The trim removed 4 bases at V and 4 bases at J, leaving 3 bases unmatched. CDR3 DNA: TGCGCCAGCAGCCGAAACAGGGGCACTGAAGCTTTCTTT. Its translation: CASSRNRGTEAFF.

This sequence joins TRBV30 and TRBJ1-6, with 8 bases that match TRBD1. Trimming removed 7 bases from V and 7 bases from J; junction bases left unmatched: 6. The germline V gene has CDR1 GTSNPN and CDR2 SVGIG (reference sequence). The CDR3 runs to 13 residues. The CDR3 here is CAYGTGGNSPLHF. As DNA, the CDR3 is TGTGCCTATGGGACAGGTGGAAATTCACCCCTCCACTTT.

The gene calls are TRBV7-9 and TRBJ1-2; 10 bases line up with TRBD1. J lost 2 bases, V lost 5 bases, and 5 bases had no gene match. Germline assignment: CDR1 SEHNR and CDR2 FQNEAQ (reference sequence). The CDR3 length is 15 residues. CDR3 loop: CASSPGQGGNYGYTF. CDR3 DNA sequence: TGTGCCAGCAGCCCAGGACAGGGGGGGAACTATGGCTACACCTTC.

This clone was seen only once. The chain links TRBV5-1 to TRBJ1-1, with a tentative D call TRBD1 (5 bases). The CDR3 length is 13 residues. The germline CDR1 and CDR2 sequences are SGHRS and YFSETQ. V was trimmed by 7 bases and J by 6 bases, leaving 16 bases between them. The chain's CDR3 is CASFIRAGAEAFF. CDR3 in DNA: TGCGCCAGCTTTATAAGGGCGGGGGCTGAAGCTTTCTTT.

This clone was seen a few times. The chain employs TRBV30 and TRBJ2-3; 8 bases line up with TRBD1. This CDR3 has 14 amino acids. Losses at the gene ends were 6 bases for V and 1 base for J; bases not matched to a gene: 6. Germline V gene data show CDR1 as GTSNPN and CDR2 as SVGIG (reference sequence). CDR3 amino acids: CACRQGSGTDTQYF. The CDR3 DNA follows: TGTGCCTGCCGACAGGGGAGTGGCACAGATACGCAGTATTTT.

CDR3 nucleotide sequence: TGTGCCAGTAGCCCATGGGGGGGGGACGAGCAGTACTTC. It yields the protein CASSPWGGDEQYF. The chain links TRBV19 to TRBJ2-7, with 7 bases lining up with TRBD2. V was clipped by 6 bases and J by 5 bases; unmatched bases: 7. CDR1 is LNHDA, CDR2 SQIVND, per germline (reference sequence). CDR3 size: 13 residues.

In its sample, this clone was seen once. The chain couples TRBV7-9 to TRBJ2-1; 12 bases agree with TRBD2. V was pared by 3 bases and J by 2 bases, with 8 bases of the junction left unmatched. This CDR3 is built from 18 residues. Germline-derived CDR1 and CDR2 are SEHNR and FQNEAQ (reference sequence). The CDR3 sequence is CASSFTSGRPGAYNEQFF. The CDR3 DNA is TGTGCCAGCAGCTTTACTAGCGGGAGGCCCGGGGCCTACAATGAGCAGTTCTTC.

The V gene is TRBV29-1, the J gene TRBJ1-4, with D tentatively TRBD1 (6 bases). The germline V gene encodes CDR1 SQVTM and CDR2 ANQGSEA. CDR3 length equals 13 residues. The V gene lost 7 bases and the J gene lost 3 bases, with 12 bases spanning the gap. CDR3 amino acids: CSAQQGANEKLFF. In DNA, the CDR3 is TGCAGCGCGCAACAGGGAGCTAATGAAAAACTGTTTTTT.

The J gene is TRBJ1-2, the V gene TRBV19; TRBD1 might be the D (6 bases). V was clipped by 5 bases and J by 2 bases, with 9 bases between them. The CDR3 length is 13 residues. Germline lookup yields CDR1 LNHDA and CDR2 SQIVND (reference sequence). The CDR3 DNA reads as TGTGCCAGTAGTCAGGACAGAAACTATGGCTACACCTTC. This gives the protein CASSQDRNYGYTF.

This clone is a singleton in its sample. The V and J genes are TRBV12-5 and TRBJ1-3; TRBD1 agrees at 8 bases. CDR1 is LGHNT, CDR2 FRNRAP, per germline. This CDR3 comprises 16 residues. The trim removed 6 bases at V and 2 bases at J, leaving 9 bases unmatched. This chain's CDR3 is CASGHWGGQAGNTIYF. The CDR3 DNA is TGTGCTAGTGGGCATTGGGGGGGACAGGCTGGAAACACCATATATTTT. Combining the CDR3 with reference TRBV12-5 and TRBJ1-3 gives the whole variable domain DARVTQTPRHKVTEMGQEVTMRCQPILGHNTVFWYRQTMMQGLELLAYFRNRAPLDDSGMPKDRFSAEMPDATLATLKIQPSEPRDSAVYFCASGHWGGQAGNTIYFGEGSWLTVV.

This clone is a singleton in its sample. The chain is built from TRBV19 and TRBJ2-2, with 9 nucleotides matching TRBD1. The germline V gene has CDR1 LNHDA and CDR2 SQIVND (reference sequence). The CDR3 runs 17 residues. The junction had 13 bases not matched to a gene; V was cut back by 6 bases and J by 5 bases. Here the CDR3 reads CASRPSRDRAFTGELFF. The DNA of the CDR3 is TGTGCCAGTAGACCCTCGAGGGACAGGGCGTTTACCGGGGAGCTGTTTTTT.

V usage is TRBV5-1 and J usage is TRBJ2-5; possibly TRBD1 for D (6 bases). V lost 4 bases to trimming and J lost 5 bases, with 18 bases between them. The CDR3 has 15 residues. CDR1 SGHRS and CDR2 YFSETQ come from the germline V gene. Here the CDR3 DNA reads TGCGCCAGCAGCGTCCAAAAGGGGGAGCAGGAGACCCAGTACTTC. Translated: CASSVQKGEQETQYF.

The chain recombines TRBV11-2 with TRBJ2-5; the D gene is possibly TRBD1 (5 bases). Trimming cost V 5 bases and J 5 bases, with 12 bases left between them. This CDR3 is built from 13 residues. The germline gives CDR1 SGHAT, CDR2 FQNNGV. Written as DNA, the CDR3 is TGTGCCAGCAGCGAGGCTTGGGGCGAGACCCAGTACTTC. Encoded protein: CASSEAWGETQYF.

The rearrangement links TRBV5-6 to TRBJ2-7, with a possible D match to TRBD2 (6 bases). There are 15 residues in the CDR3. Looked up from germline, CDR1 is SGHDT and CDR2 is YYEEEE. Trimming removed 3 bases at V and 0 bases at J, with 13 bases between. The CDR3 is CASSWDWESSYEQYF. The CDR3 region has the DNA TGTGCCAGCAGCTGGGACTGGGAGAGCTCCTACGAGCAGTACTTC.

V gene TRBV6-5 combines with J gene TRBJ1-3; D perhaps matches TRBD1 (6 bases). The V end was cut by 2 bases, the J end by 2 bases, with 10 bases between. Germline V lookup: CDR1 MNHEY, CDR2 SVGAGI. CDR3 length: 15 amino acids. CDR3 sequence: CASSYGPGAGNTIYF. Written as DNA, the CDR3 is TGTGCCAGCAGTTACGGGCCAGGGGCTGGAAACACCATATATTTT.

The J gene is TRBJ1-1, the V gene TRBV27, with TRBD1 matching 8 bases. The ends lost 5 bases at V and 7 bases at J; junction bases unmatched: 3. The CDR3 length is 12 residues. Germline loops: CDR1 MNHEY, CDR2 SMNVEV (reference sequence). The CDR3 sequence is CASSPGQGEAFF. In DNA form, the CDR3 reads TGTGCCAGCAGTCCTGGACAGGGTGAAGCTTTCTTT.

V gene TRBV28 combines with J gene TRBJ1-1; D perhaps matches TRBD1 (5 bases). Germline-derived CDR1 and CDR2 are MDHEN and SYDVKM. The CDR3 contains 17 residues. V was cut by 4 bases and J by 4 bases, with 22 bases left in between. CDR3 sequence (DNA): TGTGCCAGCAGTTCTAGGTGGGGCGTCCACGGGGGCACTGAAGCTTTCTTT. It codes for CASSSRWGVHGGTEAFF.

The CDR3 is CASSVGFNTGNEQFF. The CDR3, as DNA: TGTGCCAGCAGCGTAGGGTTTAACACGGGCAATGAGCAGTTCTTC. This chain uses TRBV9 with TRBJ2-1; D unclear. The V gene's germline CDR1 is SGDLS and CDR2 YYNGEE. V was clipped by 0 bases and J by 6 bases, with 13 bases between them. This CDR3 region has 15 residues.

This clone was observed a single time. This chain links TRBV7-9 with TRBJ1-1, with D perhaps TRBD1 (5 bases). V gave up 6 bases and J gave up 0 bases, with 17 bases separating them. CDR1 is SEHNR, CDR2 FQNEAQ, per germline (reference sequence). The CDR3 runs to 16 residues. CDR3 amino acids: CASSPDREFLNTEAFF. The CDR3 DNA follows: TGTGCCAGCAGTCCAGACAGAGAATTCTTGAACACTGAAGCTTTCTTT.

This clone was seen only once. This sequence joins TRBV4-1 and TRBJ2-4; TRBD2 agrees at 10 bases. Trimming removed 0 bases from V and 6 bases from J; junction bases left unmatched: 11. Looked up from germline, CDR1 is MGHRA and CDR2 is YSYEKL. CDR3 length: 18 amino acids. The CDR3 protein is CASSQDPSQRGGVNIQYF. CDR3 sequence (DNA): TGCGCCAGCAGCCAAGATCCTAGTCAGCGGGGGGGCGTAAACATTCAGTACTTC.

The V call is TRBV29-1, the J call TRBJ1-2; tentative D call: TRBD1 (5 bases). V lost 2 bases, J lost 8 bases, and 15 bases lay in between. Per the germline V gene, CDR1 is SQVTM and CDR2 is ANQGSEA. This CDR3 is built from 13 residues. This chain's CDR3 is CSVESGGAGGYTF. Written as DNA, the CDR3 is TGCAGCGTTGAATCAGGTGGGGCGGGAGGCTACACCTTC. Together with reference TRBV29-1 and TRBJ1-2, the CDR3 gives the full variable domain: SAVISQKPSRDICQRGTSLTIQCQVDSQVTMMFWYRQQPGQSLTLIATANQGSEATYESGFVIDKFPISRPNLTFSTLTVSNMSPEDSSIYLCSVESGGAGGYTFGSGTRLTVV.

V is TRBV5-1 and J is TRBJ2-2; 8 bases map to TRBD2. This CDR3 spans 17 amino acids. Unmatched junction bases numbered 8, after V lost 1 base and J lost 3 bases. The germline V gene encodes CDR1 SGHRS and CDR2 YFSETQ. This CDR3 is CASSLTTSGKDTGELFF. CDR3 sequence (DNA): TGCGCCAGCAGCTTGACCACTAGCGGTAAAGACACCGGGGAGCTGTTTTTT.

The rearrangement joins TRBV2 to TRBJ2-1; 10 nucleotides match TRBD2. Germline assignment: CDR1 SNHLY and CDR2 FYNNEI. The CDR3 is 15 residues long. The V and J ends lost 5 bases and 0 bases, in that order; junction bases with no gene match: 1. The chain's CDR3 is CASSIAGGSYNEQFF. For the CDR3, the DNA is TGTGCCAGCAGTATAGCGGGAGGCTCCTACAATGAGCAGTTCTTC.

This clone has more than one count but fewer than ten. This rearrangement joins TRBV7-9 to TRBJ2-7; 8 nucleotides agree with TRBD1. Germline CDR1 reads SEHNR; CDR2 reads FQNEAQ (reference sequence). With 5 bases clipped from V and 4 bases from J, the junction kept 7 bases outside the gene matches. CDR3 length equals 14 residues. The CDR3 region is CASSDGTGGYEQYF. The DNA of the CDR3 is TGTGCCAGCAGCGACGGGACAGGTGGTTACGAGCAGTACTTC.

V gene TRBV7-2 combines with J gene TRBJ2-7, with a possible D match to TRBD1 (6 bases). The CDR3 has 15 residues. V lost 1 base, J lost 5 bases, and 15 bases lay in between. Looked up from germline, CDR1 is SGHTA and CDR2 is FQGNSA. CDR3 in DNA: TGTGCCAGCAGCTTAGGGGCACAGGGCTGGAACGAGCAGTACTTC. Translating gives CASSLGAQGWNEQYF.

The chain is built from TRBV28 and TRBJ2-7; a weak D match, TRBD2 (6 bases). V was pared by 2 bases and J by 11 bases, with 13 bases between. The CDR3 is 12 amino acids. Germline values: CDR1 MDHEN, CDR2 SYDVKM. CDR3 sequence (DNA): TGTGCCAGCAGTTTAGCGGGGTCAACCGAGTACTTC. It encodes CASSLAGSTEYF. The full variable domain, its missing parts supplied by reference TRBV28 and TRBJ2-7, is DVKVTQSSRYLVKRTGEKVFLECVQDMDHENMFWYRQDPGLGLRLIYFSYDVKMKEKGDIPEGYSVSREKKERFSLILESASTNQTSMYLCASSLAGSTEYFGPGTRLTVT.

This clone has only one observation. The rearrangement joins TRBV25-1 to TRBJ2-1; D is undetermined. V was clipped by 3 bases and J by 12 bases, with 6 bases between them. The germline CDR1 and CDR2 sequences are MGHDK and SYGVNS. The CDR3 length is 10 residues. CDR3 amino acids: CASSDLWQFF. For the CDR3, the DNA is TGTGCCAGCAGTGACCTGTGGCAGTTCTTC.

The chain joins TRBV11-2 to TRBJ2-2; 7 bases map to TRBD1. V was pared by 1 base and J by 1 base, with 0 bases of the junction left unmatched. Germline lookup yields CDR1 SGHAT and CDR2 FQNNGV. The CDR3 contains 15 residues. The CDR3 protein is CASSLGQGNTGELFF. The CDR3 coding sequence is TGTGCCAGCAGCTTAGGACAGGGGAACACCGGGGAGCTGTTTTTT.

The V gene is TRBV18, the J gene TRBJ2-7, with TRBD1 matching 8 bases. Germline lookup yields CDR1 KGHSH and CDR2 LQKENI. The CDR3 sequence is 15 residues long. The trim removed 3 bases at V and 2 bases at J, leaving 6 bases unmatched. The DNA for the CDR3 is TGTGCCAGCTCACCTGACCAGACAGGGGCCTACGAGCAGTACTTC. Translated, it gives CASSPDQTGAYEQYF.

The V and J genes are TRBV7-8 and TRBJ2-5; 13 bases fit TRBD2. The V segment lost 4 bases and the J segment 4 bases; nucleotides outside the gene matches: 12. The CDR3 is 18 residues long. The germline CDR1 and CDR2 sequences are SGHVS and FQNEAQ. The CDR3 region is CASSSPLAGGPGRETQYF. CDR3 coding DNA: TGTGCCAGCAGCTCCCCACTAGCGGGGGGGCCCGGTCGAGAGACCCAGTACTTC.